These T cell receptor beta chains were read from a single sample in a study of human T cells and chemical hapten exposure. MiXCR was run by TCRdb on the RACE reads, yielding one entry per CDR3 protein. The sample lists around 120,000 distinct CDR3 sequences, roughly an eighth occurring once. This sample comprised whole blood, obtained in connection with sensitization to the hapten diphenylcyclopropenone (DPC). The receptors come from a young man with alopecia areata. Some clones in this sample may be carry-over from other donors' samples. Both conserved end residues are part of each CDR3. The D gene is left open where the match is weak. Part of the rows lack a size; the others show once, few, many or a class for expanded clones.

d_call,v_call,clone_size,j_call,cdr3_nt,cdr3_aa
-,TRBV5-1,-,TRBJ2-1,TGCGCCAGCAGCTTGGACCAGGCGACCTACAATGAGCAGTTCTTC,CASSLDQATYNEQFF
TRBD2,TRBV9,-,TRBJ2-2,TGTGCCAGCAGCCGCGGGGGGAAGTACACCGGGGAGCTGTTTTTT,CASSRGGKYTGELFF
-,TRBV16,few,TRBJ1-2,TGTGCCAGCAGCCCCGTTTTCGCAGCCCTAAACAACAACTATGGCTACACCTTC,CASSPVFAALNNNYGYTF
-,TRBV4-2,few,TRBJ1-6,TGTGCCAGCAGCCAAGGGACGGTTTATTCACCCCTCCACTTT,CASSQGTVYSPLHF
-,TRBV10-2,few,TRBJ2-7,TGCGCCAGCAGTGGGACAGCCTACGAGCAGTACTTC,CASSGTAYEQYF
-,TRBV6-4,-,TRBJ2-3,TGTGCCAGCAGTGCCGAGGGAGATACGCAGTATTTT,CASSAEGDTQYF
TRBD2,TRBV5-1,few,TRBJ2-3,TGCGCCAGCGGGACTAGCGGGGGCCTCACAGATACGCAGTATTTT,CASGTSGGLTDTQYF
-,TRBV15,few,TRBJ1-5,TGTGCCACCAAAGACAGGATCAATCAGCCCCAGCATTTT,CATKDRINQPQHF
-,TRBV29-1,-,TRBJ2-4,TGCAGCGTTGAAGTGGGCAGAGTTAAGTACTTC,CSVEVGRVKYF
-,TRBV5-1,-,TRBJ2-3,TGCGCCAGCAGCTTAGCCCCTAGAGGGATGGGGGCAGATACGCAGTATTTT,CASSLAPRGMGADTQYF
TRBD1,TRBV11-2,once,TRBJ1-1,TGTGCCAGCAGCTATAGGGGACAGGACACTGAAGCTTTCTTT,CASSYRGQDTEAFF
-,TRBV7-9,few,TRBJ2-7,TGTATGGGCGTAGGGTTTACTCCCGACGGAAGCTCCTACGAGCAGTACTTC,CMGVGFTPDGSSYEQYF